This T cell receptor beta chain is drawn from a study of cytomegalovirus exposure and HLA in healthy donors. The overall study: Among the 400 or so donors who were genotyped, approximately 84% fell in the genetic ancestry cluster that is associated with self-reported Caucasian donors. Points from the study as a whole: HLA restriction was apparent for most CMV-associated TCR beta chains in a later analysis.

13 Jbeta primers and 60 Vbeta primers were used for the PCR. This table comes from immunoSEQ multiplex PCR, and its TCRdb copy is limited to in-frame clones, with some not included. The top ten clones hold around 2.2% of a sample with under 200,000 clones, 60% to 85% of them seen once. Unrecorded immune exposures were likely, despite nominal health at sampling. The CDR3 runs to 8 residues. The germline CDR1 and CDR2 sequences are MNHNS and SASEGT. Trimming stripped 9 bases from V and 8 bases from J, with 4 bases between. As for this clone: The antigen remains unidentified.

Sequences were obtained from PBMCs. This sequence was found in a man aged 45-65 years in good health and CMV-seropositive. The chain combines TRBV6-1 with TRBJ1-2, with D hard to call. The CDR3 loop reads CASGGYTF. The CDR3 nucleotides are TGTGCCAGTGGCGGCTACACCTTC.